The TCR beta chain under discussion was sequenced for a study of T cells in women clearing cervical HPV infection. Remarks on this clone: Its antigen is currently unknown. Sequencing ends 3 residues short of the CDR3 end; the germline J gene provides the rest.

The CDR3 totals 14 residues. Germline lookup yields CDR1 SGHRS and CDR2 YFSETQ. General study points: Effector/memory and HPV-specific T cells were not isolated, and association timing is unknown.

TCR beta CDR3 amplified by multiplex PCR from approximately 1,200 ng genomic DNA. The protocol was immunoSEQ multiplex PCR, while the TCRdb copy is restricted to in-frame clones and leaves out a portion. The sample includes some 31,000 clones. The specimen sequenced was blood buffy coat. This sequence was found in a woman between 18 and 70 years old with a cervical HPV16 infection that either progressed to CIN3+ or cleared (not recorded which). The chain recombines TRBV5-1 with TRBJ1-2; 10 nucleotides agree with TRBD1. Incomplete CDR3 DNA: TGCGCCAGCAGCACGGGACAGGGGAGACAAGGC. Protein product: CASSTGQGRQG. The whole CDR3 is CASSTGQGRQGYTF.